The 6 T cell receptor beta chains below were found in one sample sequenced in a study of blood T cells in healthy people across ages. Alongside a J-beta primer mix, a sample-barcoded 5' primer served in a second PCR lasting about 7 to 12 cycles. TCRdb processed the 5' RACE reads anew with MiXCR; each CDR3 protein has one entry. This table has roughly 1,700,000 distinct CDR3 sequences, 28% appearing once. The specimen was blood. These receptors were obtained from a woman aged 25 to 39 in good health.

A few counts support this clonotype. The chain joins TRBV7-9 to TRBJ2-7; 7 nucleotides line up with TRBD2. Germline CDR1 and CDR2: SEHNR and FQNEAQ (reference sequence). The CDR3 contains 16 residues. J lost 3 bases, V lost 4 bases, and 12 bases had no gene match. The CDR3 coding sequence is TGTGCCAGCAGCTCGTCGGGGGAGGGACTCTTCTACGAGCAGTACTTC. Its translation: CASSSSGEGLFYEQYF.

V and J are TRBV5-1 and TRBJ2-3; D call uncertain. Trimming took off 4 bases at V and 1 base at J, with 13 bases between the two ends. Germline CDR1 SGHRS, CDR2 YFSETQ. This CDR3 contains 15 residues. CDR3 region: CASSRVGGGTDTQYF. In DNA form, the CDR3 reads TGCGCCAGCAGCCGGGTCGGTGGTGGCACAGATACGCAGTATTTT.

J is TRBJ1-1 and V is TRBV20-1; D is unclear. Per the germline V gene, CDR1 is DFQATT and CDR2 is SNEGSKA (reference sequence). Trimming took 0 bases from V and 5 from J, leaving 16 bases between them. There are 15 residues in the CDR3. For the CDR3, the DNA is TGCAGTGCTAGAGATGAGGCAGGCCCGAGAACTGAAGCTTTCTTT. Amino acid sequence: CSARDEAGPRTEAFF.

This clonotype has a handful of counts. This sequence joins TRBV9 and TRBJ1-2, with D hard to call. Germline CDR1 reads SGDLS; CDR2 reads YYNGEE. V lost 0 bases to trimming and J lost 3 bases, with 12 bases between them. The CDR3 consists of 15 residues. In DNA form, the CDR3 reads TGTGCCAGCAGCGTAGCTAGCCAGGCTTACTATGGCTACACCTTC. Amino acids: CASSVASQAYYGYTF.

This chain joins TRBV5-1 and TRBJ1-4, with TRBD1 matching over 7 bases. Trimming cost V 2 bases and J 0 bases; bases outside gene matches: 10. Germline V gene data show CDR1 as SGHRS and CDR2 as YFSETQ. This CDR3 region has 18 residues. In DNA, the CDR3 is TGCGCCAGCAGCTTACGGTACGGGACAGTATCAACTAATGAAAAACTGTTTTTT. Amino acids: CASSLRYGTVSTNEKLFF.

A single count supports this clonotype. J is TRBJ2-4 and V is TRBV14, with TRBD2 identical over 7 bases. With 5 bases clipped from V and 11 bases from J, the junction kept 9 bases outside the gene matches. The V gene's germline CDR1 is SGHDN and CDR2 FVKESK. The CDR3 is 13 amino acids. The CDR3 nucleotides are TGTGCCAGCAGCGAAAGAGCGGGGAATGTTCAGTACTTC. Its protein product is CASSERAGNVQYF.